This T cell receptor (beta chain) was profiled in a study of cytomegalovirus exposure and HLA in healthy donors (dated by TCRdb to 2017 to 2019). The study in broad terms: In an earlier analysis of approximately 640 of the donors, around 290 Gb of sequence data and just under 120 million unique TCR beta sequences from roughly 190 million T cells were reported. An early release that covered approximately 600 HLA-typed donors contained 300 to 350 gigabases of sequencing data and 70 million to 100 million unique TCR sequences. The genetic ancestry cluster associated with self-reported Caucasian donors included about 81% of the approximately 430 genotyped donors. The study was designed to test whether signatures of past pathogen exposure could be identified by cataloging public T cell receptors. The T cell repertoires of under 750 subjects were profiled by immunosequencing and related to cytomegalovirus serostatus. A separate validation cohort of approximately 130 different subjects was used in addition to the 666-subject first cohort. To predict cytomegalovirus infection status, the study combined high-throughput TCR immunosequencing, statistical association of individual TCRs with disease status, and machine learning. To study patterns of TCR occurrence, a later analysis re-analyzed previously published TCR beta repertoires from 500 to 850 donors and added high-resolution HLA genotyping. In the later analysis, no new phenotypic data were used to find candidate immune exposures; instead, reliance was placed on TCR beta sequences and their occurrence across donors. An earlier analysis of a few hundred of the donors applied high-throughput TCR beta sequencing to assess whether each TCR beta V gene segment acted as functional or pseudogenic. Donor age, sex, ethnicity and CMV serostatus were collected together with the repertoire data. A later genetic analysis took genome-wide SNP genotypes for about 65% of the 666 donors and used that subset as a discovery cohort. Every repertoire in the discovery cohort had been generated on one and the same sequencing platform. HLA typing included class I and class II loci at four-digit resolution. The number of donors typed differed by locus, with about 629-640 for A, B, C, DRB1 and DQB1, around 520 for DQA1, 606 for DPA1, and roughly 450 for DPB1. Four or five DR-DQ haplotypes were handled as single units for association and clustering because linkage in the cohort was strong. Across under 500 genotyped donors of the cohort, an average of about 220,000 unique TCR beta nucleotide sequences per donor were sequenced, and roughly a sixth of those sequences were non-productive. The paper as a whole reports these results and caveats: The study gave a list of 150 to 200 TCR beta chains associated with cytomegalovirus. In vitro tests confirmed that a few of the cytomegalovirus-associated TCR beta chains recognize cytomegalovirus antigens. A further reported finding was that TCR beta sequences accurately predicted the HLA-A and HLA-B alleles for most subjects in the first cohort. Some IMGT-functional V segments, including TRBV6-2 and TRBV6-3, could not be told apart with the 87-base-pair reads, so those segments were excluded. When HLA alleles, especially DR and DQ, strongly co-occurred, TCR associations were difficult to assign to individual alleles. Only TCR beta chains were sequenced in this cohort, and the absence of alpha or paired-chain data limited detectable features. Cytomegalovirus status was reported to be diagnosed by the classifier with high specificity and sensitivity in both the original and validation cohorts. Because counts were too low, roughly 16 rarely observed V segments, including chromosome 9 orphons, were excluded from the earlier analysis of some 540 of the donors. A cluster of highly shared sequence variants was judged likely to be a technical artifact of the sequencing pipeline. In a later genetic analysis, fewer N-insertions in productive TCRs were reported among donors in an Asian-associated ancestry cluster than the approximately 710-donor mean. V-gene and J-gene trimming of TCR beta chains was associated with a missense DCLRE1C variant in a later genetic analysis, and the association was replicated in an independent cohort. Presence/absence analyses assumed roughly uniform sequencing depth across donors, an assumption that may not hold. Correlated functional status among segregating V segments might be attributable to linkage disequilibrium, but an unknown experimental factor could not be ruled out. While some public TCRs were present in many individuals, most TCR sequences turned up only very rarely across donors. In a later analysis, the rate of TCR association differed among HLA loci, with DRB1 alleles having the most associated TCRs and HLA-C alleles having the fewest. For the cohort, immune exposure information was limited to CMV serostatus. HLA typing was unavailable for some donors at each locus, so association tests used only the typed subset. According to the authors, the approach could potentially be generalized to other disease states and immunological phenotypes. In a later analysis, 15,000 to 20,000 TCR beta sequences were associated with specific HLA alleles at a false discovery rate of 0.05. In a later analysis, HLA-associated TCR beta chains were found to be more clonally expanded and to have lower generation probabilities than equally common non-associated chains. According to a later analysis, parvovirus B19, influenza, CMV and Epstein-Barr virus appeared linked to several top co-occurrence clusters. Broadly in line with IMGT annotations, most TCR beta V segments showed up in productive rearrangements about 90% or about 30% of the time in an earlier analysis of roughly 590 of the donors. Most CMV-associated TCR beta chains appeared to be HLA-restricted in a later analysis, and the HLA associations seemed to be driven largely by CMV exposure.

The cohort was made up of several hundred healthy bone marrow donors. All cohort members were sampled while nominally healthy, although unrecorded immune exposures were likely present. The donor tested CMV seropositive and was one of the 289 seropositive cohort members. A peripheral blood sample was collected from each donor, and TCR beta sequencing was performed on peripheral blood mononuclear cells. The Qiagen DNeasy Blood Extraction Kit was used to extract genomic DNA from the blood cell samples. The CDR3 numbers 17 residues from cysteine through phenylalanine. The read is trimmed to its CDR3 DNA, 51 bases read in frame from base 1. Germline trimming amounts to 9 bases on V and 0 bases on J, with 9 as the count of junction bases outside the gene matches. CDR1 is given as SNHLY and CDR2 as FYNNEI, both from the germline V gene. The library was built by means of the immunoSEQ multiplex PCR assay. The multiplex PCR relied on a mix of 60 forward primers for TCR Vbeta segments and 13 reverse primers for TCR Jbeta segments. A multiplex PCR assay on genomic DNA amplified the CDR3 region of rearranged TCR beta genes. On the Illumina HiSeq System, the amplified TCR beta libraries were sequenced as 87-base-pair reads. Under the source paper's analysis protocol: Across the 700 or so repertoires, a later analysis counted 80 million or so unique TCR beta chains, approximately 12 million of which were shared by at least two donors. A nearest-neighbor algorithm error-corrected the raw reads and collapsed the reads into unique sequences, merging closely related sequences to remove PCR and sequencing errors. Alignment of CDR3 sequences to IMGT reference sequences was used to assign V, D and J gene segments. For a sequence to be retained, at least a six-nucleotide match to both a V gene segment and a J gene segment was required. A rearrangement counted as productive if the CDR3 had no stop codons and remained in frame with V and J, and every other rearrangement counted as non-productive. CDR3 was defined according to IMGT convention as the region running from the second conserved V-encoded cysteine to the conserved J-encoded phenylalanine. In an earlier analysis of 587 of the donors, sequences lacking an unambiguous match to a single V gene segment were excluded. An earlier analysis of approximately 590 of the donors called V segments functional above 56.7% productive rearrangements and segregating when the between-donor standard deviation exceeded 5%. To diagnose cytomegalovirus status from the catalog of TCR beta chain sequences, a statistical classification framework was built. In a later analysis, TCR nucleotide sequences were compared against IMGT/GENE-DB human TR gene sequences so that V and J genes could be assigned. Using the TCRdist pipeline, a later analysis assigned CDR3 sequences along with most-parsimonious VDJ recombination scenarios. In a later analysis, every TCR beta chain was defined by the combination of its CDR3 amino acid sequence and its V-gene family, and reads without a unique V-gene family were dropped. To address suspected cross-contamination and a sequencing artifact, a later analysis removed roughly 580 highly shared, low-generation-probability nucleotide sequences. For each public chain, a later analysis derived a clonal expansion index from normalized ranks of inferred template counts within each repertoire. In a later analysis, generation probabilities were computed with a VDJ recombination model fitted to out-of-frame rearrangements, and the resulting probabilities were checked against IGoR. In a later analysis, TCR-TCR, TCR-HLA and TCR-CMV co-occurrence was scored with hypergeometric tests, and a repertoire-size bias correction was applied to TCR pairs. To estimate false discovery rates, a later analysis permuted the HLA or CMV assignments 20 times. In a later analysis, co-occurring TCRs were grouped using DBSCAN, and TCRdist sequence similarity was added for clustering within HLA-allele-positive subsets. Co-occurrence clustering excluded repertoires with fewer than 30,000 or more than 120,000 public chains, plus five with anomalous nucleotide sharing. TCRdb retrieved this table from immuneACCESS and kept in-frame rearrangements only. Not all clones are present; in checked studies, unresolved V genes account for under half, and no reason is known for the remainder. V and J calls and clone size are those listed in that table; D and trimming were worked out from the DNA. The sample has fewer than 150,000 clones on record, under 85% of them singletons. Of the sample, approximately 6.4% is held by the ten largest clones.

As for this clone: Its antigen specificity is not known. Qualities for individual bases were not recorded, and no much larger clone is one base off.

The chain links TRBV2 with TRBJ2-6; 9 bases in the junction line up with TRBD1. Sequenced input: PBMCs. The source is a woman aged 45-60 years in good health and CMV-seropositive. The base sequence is TGTGCCAGTCGCCGGGACAGGGCCGACTCTGGGGCCAACGTCCTGACTTTC. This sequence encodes CASRRDRADSGANVLTF.